One and the same sample provided the 31 T cell receptor beta chains below, sequenced in a study of response to subunit inactivated influenza vaccine. TCRdb analysed the RT-PCR reads with MiXCR anew, one entry per CDR3 protein. Here the sample spans about 700,000 distinct CDR3 sequences, roughly 14% being singletons. Sequences were derived from PBMCs from blood, sampled around two weeks before vaccination. Source of these receptors: a man aged 50 to 59 who received an inactivated influenza vaccine.

This clonotype was counted many times. The chain combines TRBV24-1 with TRBJ2-2, with unresolved D. The V and J ends lost 1 base and 1 base respectively, with 3 bases between them. The V gene's germline CDR1 is KGHDR and CDR2 SFDVKD. This CDR3 has 14 residues. CDR3 DNA sequence: TGTGCCACCAGTGATTTCAAGAACACCGGGGAGCTGTTTTTT. Amino acids: CATSDFKNTGELFF.

The chain links TRBV5-1 to TRBJ2-7; 8 bases are shared with TRBD1. The CDR3 sequence is 15 residues long. In germline, CDR1 is SGHRS, CDR2 YFSETQ. The V and J ends lost 4 bases and 2 bases, in that order; junction bases with no gene match: 8. As DNA, the CDR3 is TGCGCCAGCAGCGTTGGGACAGGATCTACCTACGAGCAGTACTTC. It translates to CASSVGTGSTYEQYF.

This clonotype showed up just a few times. V gene TRBV3-1 combines with J gene TRBJ2-3, with D possibly being TRBD2 (6 bases). The CDR3 contains 16 residues. The ends were cut back, 0 bases at V and 2 bases at J, with 12 bases in the middle. Germline values: CDR1 LGHDT, CDR2 YNNKEL (reference sequence). The CDR3 nucleotides are TGTGCCAGCAGCCAAGAAGGACTACTATACACAGATACGCAGTATTTT. As protein: CASSQEGLLYTDTQYF.

This clonotype was picked up a small number of times. J is TRBJ2-6 and V is TRBV7-2, with 9 bases aligning to TRBD2. Trimming took 0 bases from V and 0 from J; bases not matched to a gene: 6. The CDR3 extends over 19 amino acids. Germline V gene data show CDR1 as SGHTA and CDR2 as FQGNSA. The CDR3 bases are TGTGCCAGCAGCTTAGCCCCACTAGCGGGCCTCTCTGGGGCCAACGTCCTGACTTTC. As protein: CASSLAPLAGLSGANVLTF.

The chain is built from TRBV5-1 and TRBJ2-7; 7 nucleotides match TRBD1. V gave up 4 bases and J gave up 3 bases; unmatched junction bases: 4. This CDR3 comprises 13 residues. CDR1 and CDR2 from the germline V gene are SGHRS and YFSETQ. For the CDR3, the DNA is TGCGCCAGCAGCGTTTACAGGGGCTACGAGCAGTACTTC. It translates to CASSVYRGYEQYF.

The chain is built from TRBV28 and TRBJ2-1; D not certain. CDR3 length equals 13 residues. Germline V gene sequence: CDR1 MDHEN, CDR2 SYDVKM. Between the trimmed V and J ends, which lost 6 bases and 5 bases, there was a span of 11 bases. CDR3 in amino acids: CASSPVADNEQFF. CDR3 coding DNA: TGTGCCAGCAGCCCAGTGGCGGACAATGAGCAGTTCTTC.

The table lists this clonotype with a few counts. The chain joins TRBV5-1 to TRBJ2-1, with TRBD2 matching 13 bases. Germline lookup yields CDR1 SGHRS and CDR2 YFSETQ. V lost 4 bases, J lost 3 bases, and 7 bases stayed unmatched. The CDR3 length is 17 residues. This CDR3 is CASSRTSGRGFYNEQFF. DNA of the CDR3: TGCGCCAGCAGCCGGACTAGCGGGAGAGGCTTCTACAATGAGCAGTTCTTC.

This clonotype showed up just a few times. The chain recombines TRBV24-1 with TRBJ1-4; possibly TRBD1 for D (5 bases). With 4 bases removed from V and 0 bases from J, the gap between germline ends came to 8 bases. CDR3 length: 15 amino acids. The germline V gene encodes CDR1 KGHDR and CDR2 SFDVKD. The CDR3 protein is CATSETGATNEKLFF. The CDR3 DNA reads TGTGCCACCAGTGAAACAGGAGCAACTAATGAAAAACTGTTTTTT.

The chain has TRBV7-9 and TRBJ1-2; D is uncertain. Trimming took off 5 bases at V and 4 bases at J, with 20 bases between the two ends. The CDR3 contains 16 residues. The germline V gene encodes CDR1 SEHNR and CDR2 FQNEAQ (reference sequence). CDR3: CASSPRNALVGYGYTF. In DNA, the CDR3 is TGTGCCAGCAGCCCTCGGAACGCGCTCGTCGGCTATGGCTACACCTTC.

To note about this clonotype: One junction end does not reproduce the germline sequence, and a read error may be involved. The chain joins TRBV6-7 to TRBJ2-4; D is perhaps TRBD1 or TRBD2 (5 bases each). TRBV6-7 is annotated as an ORF whose role is uncertain. The CDR3 extends over 10 amino acids. The CDR3 region is CASSYRDPRW. The CDR3 DNA sequence: TGTGCCAGCAGTTACCGGGACCCTCGTTGG.

This clonotype was seen ten or more times. V and J are TRBV4-3 and TRBJ2-7, with no clear D. This CDR3 has 12 residues. Germline CDR1 is LGHNA and CDR2 is YSLEER. Trimming pared 0 bases from V and 3 bases from J, leaving 3 bases between. CDR3 amino acids: CASSQDIYEQYF. The CDR3 bases are TGCGCCAGCAGCCAAGATATCTACGAGCAGTACTTC.

The sample holds a few counts of this clonotype. The chain joins TRBV4-3 to TRBJ2-3; D unclear. The length of the CDR3 is 13 residues. V shed 2 bases and J shed 7 bases, with 10 bases lying between them. Germline V CDR1 and CDR2: LGHNA, YSLEER. Here the CDR3 DNA reads TGCGCCAGCAGCCAACTCTCCGGTAATACGCAGTATTTT. It encodes CASSQLSGNTQYF.

The rearrangement links TRBV6-1 to TRBJ2-7, with D perhaps matching TRBD2 (5 bases). V was clipped by 8 bases and J by 3 bases, with 17 bases between them. The CDR3 consists of 14 residues. Looked up from germline, CDR1 is MNHNS and CDR2 is SASEGT. The CDR3 reads CASCLDSGCYEQYF. The CDR3 coding sequence is TGTGCCAGCTGCCTAGATTCGGGGTGCTACGAGCAGTACTTC.

The rearrangement uses TRBV20-1 and TRBJ2-5, with D perhaps matching TRBD2 (5 bases). The germline CDR1 and CDR2 sequences are DFQATT and SNEGSKA (reference sequence). V gave up 2 bases and J gave up 5 bases, with 18 bases separating them. This CDR3 contains 15 residues. CDR3 in DNA: TGCAGTGCTAGAAACCAATTGGGGTCGGGGGAGACCCAGTACTTC. This gives the protein CSARNQLGSGETQYF.

There are a few counts of this clonotype. This chain uses TRBV4-3 with TRBJ2-5; tentatively, D is TRBD1 or TRBD2 (6 bases each). CDR1 LGHNA and CDR2 YSLEER come from the germline V gene. V was clipped by 3 bases and J by 4 bases, with 15 bases between them. The CDR3 spans 15 residues. CDR3 DNA: TGCGCCAGCAGCCAGGCTACGGGGGCCGCAGAGACCCAGTACTTC. As protein: CASSQATGAAETQYF.

This chain links TRBV7-8 with TRBJ2-1; 7 bases fit TRBD2. CDR1 is SGHVS and CDR2 is FQNEAQ in the germline V gene. CDR3 size: 17 residues. Trimming at V came to 5 bases and at J to 0 bases, leaving 10 bases not matched to a gene. The CDR3 DNA sequence: TGTGCCAGCAGCGCAACCGGGACTACCTCCTCCTACAATGAGCAGTTCTTC. Its protein is CASSATGTTSSYNEQFF. The full variable domain, completed using reference TRBV7-8 and TRBJ2-1, is GAGVSQSPRYKVAKRGQDVALRCDPISGHVSLFWYQQALGQGPEFLTYFQNEAQLDKSGLPSDRFFAERPEGSVSTLKIQRTQQEDSAVYLCASSATGTTSSYNEQFFGPGTRLTVL.

This clonotype occurred a few times. The chain uses TRBV24-1 and TRBJ2-3; TRBD1 matches 8 bases. V was pared by 5 bases and J by 2 bases, with 8 bases of the junction left unmatched. Looked up from germline, CDR1 is KGHDR and CDR2 is SFDVKD. CDR3 length: 16 residues. The CDR3 DNA sequence: TGTGCCACCAGTGCCCCGGGACAGGCGAACACAGATACGCAGTATTTT. Translated: CATSAPGQANTDTQYF.

There are a few counts of this clonotype. The chain couples TRBV5-1 to TRBJ1-3; 7 bases map to TRBD1. Germline loops: CDR1 SGHRS, CDR2 YFSETQ. V lost 3 bases to trimming and J lost 2 bases; unmatched junction nucleotides: 5. The CDR3 is 15 residues long. This chain's CDR3 is CASSSWGTAGNTIYF. In nucleotides, the CDR3 is TGCGCCAGCAGCTCTTGGGGGACAGCTGGAAACACCATATATTTT.

Note on this clonotype: This may be a read error: a much more frequent sequence differs by one nucleotide. The rearrangement joins TRBV25-1 to TRBJ2-1; the D gene could be TRBD1 or TRBD2 (6 bases each). The ends were cut back, 7 bases at V and 0 bases at J, with 10 bases in the middle. Germline V gives CDR1 MGHDK, CDR2 SYGVNS. The CDR3 contains 14 residues. CDR3 nucleotides: TGTGCCAGCAAAGGAGGGGGCTCCTACAATGAGCAGTTCTTC. Translated: CASKGGGSYNEQFF.

The rearrangement joins TRBV6-5 to TRBJ2-3, with D hard to call. Trimming left V 2 bases short and J 8 bases short, with 8 bases between. The germline gives CDR1 MNHEY, CDR2 SVGAGI. The CDR3 totals 12 residues. CDR3 bases: TGTGCCAGCAGTTACCCTGGTGGTACGCAGTATTTT. Protein: CASSYPGGTQYF.

This clonotype was found many times. The CDR3 DNA reads as TGTGCCAGCAGCTTACATGCGCAGGCCCGCACTGAAGCTTTCTTT. Translated: CASSLHAQARTEAFF. V gene TRBV11-2 combines with J gene TRBJ1-1; D not certain. CDR1 is SGHAT and CDR2 is FQNNGV in the germline V gene. Trimming removed 2 bases at V and 4 bases at J, with 14 bases between. The CDR3 covers 15 residues.

The CDR3 sequence: CSASVRSGGLSYEQYF. CDR3 DNA sequence: TGCAGTGCTAGTGTTAGGTCAGGGGGCCTTTCATACGAGCAGTACTTC. This chain connects TRBV20-1 to TRBJ2-7, with TRBD1 matching 8 bases. Trimming at V came to 3 bases and at J to 4 bases, leaving 14 bases not matched to a gene. CDR3 length: 16 amino acids. In germline, CDR1 is DFQATT, CDR2 SNEGSKA (reference sequence).

This clonotype was observed a handful of times. At one end the junction does not follow the germline gene, possibly because of a read error. This sequence joins TRBV7-2 and TRBJ1-1, with 7 nucleotides matching TRBD1. The length of the CDR3 is 15 residues. The V gene's germline CDR1 is SGHTA and CDR2 FQGNSA. CDR3 amino acids: CASSLDRPSRGSLVF. The CDR3 DNA sequence: TGTGCCAGCAGCTTGGACAGGCCATCCAGGGGGTCGCTTGTCTTT.

In this sample, this clonotype turned up a few times. The V call is TRBV10-3, the J call TRBJ1-2, with 7 bases matching TRBD1. The CDR3 sequence is 14 residues long. The germline gives CDR1 ENHRY, CDR2 SYGVKD. V dropped 4 bases and J dropped 4; count of bases not matched to a gene: 6. DNA for the CDR3: TGTGCCATCAGTGCGACAGGGCAGGTCTATGGCTACACCTTC. Residues: CAISATGQVYGYTF.

The chain employs TRBV3-1 and TRBJ2-7; tentative D call: TRBD1 (5 bases). Trimming stripped 2 bases from V and 0 bases from J, with 11 bases between. This CDR3 region has 15 residues. CDR1 is LGHDT and CDR2 is YNNKEL in the germline V gene (reference sequence). CDR3 sequence reads: CASSQLDRSSYEQYF. For the CDR3, the DNA is TGTGCCAGCAGCCAATTAGACAGATCCTCCTACGAGCAGTACTTC.

The V call is TRBV29-1, the J call TRBJ1-1, with TRBD1 matching 7 bases. Germline V gene lookup returns CDR1 SQVTM and CDR2 ANQGSEA. The CDR3 is made up of 14 amino acids. V lost 5 bases and J lost 1; bases outside the gene matches: 7. The CDR3 spells CSVIHRGRNTEAFF. CDR3 nucleotides: TGCAGCGTTATCCACAGGGGCAGGAACACTGAAGCTTTCTTT.

The rearrangement joins TRBV28 to TRBJ2-3, with TRBD1 matching 8 bases. The CDR3 covers 16 residues. The V gene's germline CDR1 is MDHEN and CDR2 SYDVKM. J was trimmed by 7 bases and V by 7 bases; bases with no gene match: 16. Written as DNA, the CDR3 is TGTGCCAGCACCAGACCGGGACAGGAATTGCTAAATACGCAGTATTTT. This sequence encodes CASTRPGQELLNTQYF. The whole variable domain, filled in from reference TRBV28 and TRBJ2-3, reads DVKVTQSSRYLVKRTGEKVFLECVQDMDHENMFWYRQDPGLGLRLIYFSYDVKMKEKGDIPEGYSVSREKKERFSLILESASTNQTSMYLCASTRPGQELLNTQYFGPGTRLTVL.

V is TRBV7-2 and J is TRBJ2-5; tentative D call: TRBD1 (5 bases). Germline-derived CDR1 and CDR2 are SGHTA and FQGNSA. This CDR3 has 13 residues. V gave up 5 bases and J gave up 5 bases, with 12 bases separating them. For the CDR3, the DNA is TGTGCCAGCAGCGTACAGGCTTCGGAGACCCAGTACTTC. Translation gives CASSVQASETQYF.

The sample holds many counts of this clonotype. The chain combines TRBV7-3 with TRBJ2-7; D possibly corresponds to TRBD1 (6 bases). The CDR3 extends over 15 amino acids. Germline CDR1 is SGHTA and CDR2 is FQGTGA. Trimming took 5 bases from V and 0 from J, leaving 14 bases between them. CDR3 nucleotide sequence: TGTGCCAGCAGCCAGGACAGTTTAAGCTCCTACGAGCAGTACTTC. This gives the protein CASSQDSLSSYEQYF. Full variable domain (outside the CDR3, taken from reference TRBV7-3 and TRBJ2-7): GAGVSQTPSNKVTEKGKYVELRCDPISGHTALYWYRQSLGQGPEFLIYFQGTGAADDSGLPNDRFFAVRPEGSVSTLKIQRTERGDSAVYLCASSQDSLSSYEQYFGPGTRLTVT.

This clonotype came up a few times. The chain links TRBV27 to TRBJ1-5, with 8 positions matching TRBD1. The V gene's germline CDR1 is MNHEY and CDR2 SMNVEV (reference sequence). CDR3 length equals 15 residues. The V and J ends lost 6 bases and 6 bases, in that order; junction bases with no gene match: 10. Written as DNA, the CDR3 is TGTGCCAGCAGGGTGACAGGGGCCCTTTCTCAGCCCCAGCATTTT. It is translated as CASRVTGALSQPQHF.

This clonotype has a handful of counts. This chain uses TRBV4-3 with TRBJ2-6; the match to TRBD1 covers 7 bases. This CDR3 is built from 18 residues. Germline CDR1 and CDR2: LGHNA and YSLEER. Trimming at V came to 1 base and at J to 0 bases, leaving 6 bases not matched to a gene. The CDR3 DNA is TGCGCCAGCAGCCAAGGAGGGGGCCATGGCTCTGGGGCCAACGTCCTGACTTTC. Residues: CASSQGGGHGSGANVLTF.